The entry below gives a single T cell receptor (beta chain) sequence along with its context. TCRdb keeps only in-frame clones here, not all; method: immunoSEQ multiplex PCR. The sample comprises 250,000 or so clones, about 90% of which are singletons, and roughly 3.7% rests with the top ten. The data were taken from a study of blood T cell repertoires in COVID-19. In germline, CDR1 is SQVTM, CDR2 ANQGSEA. Trimming removed 5 bases from V and 7 bases from J; junction bases left unmatched: 2. This CDR3 comprises 11 residues. Participants had their cohort set by participant-reported clinical history. The sample taken for sequencing was PBMCs or T cells enriched from blood (not recorded which). This TCR came from a woman in her 30s who had been exposed to COVID-19. The chain joins TRBV29-1 to TRBJ2-7; TRBD1 matches at 10 bases. For the CDR3, the DNA is TGCAGCGTTTGGACAGGGGGTGAGCAGTACTTC. Encoded protein: CSVWTGGEQYF.